These 15 T cell receptor beta chains originate from one sample sequenced in a study of cytomegalovirus exposure and HLA in healthy donors. The PCR used 60 Vbeta and 13 Jbeta primers. Profiling relied on immunoSEQ multiplex PCR, and the TCRdb table lists in-frame clones only, not all of them. The data show about 130,000 clones, roughly 80% seen once. Sequenced: PBMCs. The source of these receptors is a man aged 30 to 45 in good health and CMV-seronegative.

The V gene is TRBV9, the J gene TRBJ1-2; tentatively, D is TRBD1 (5 bases). The V gene lost 6 bases and the J gene lost 8 bases, with 14 bases spanning the gap. Germline V CDR1 and CDR2: SGDLS, YYNGEE. This CDR3 region has 12 residues. CDR3 sequence reads: CASNSQAGGYTF. DNA for the CDR3: TGTGCCAGCAATTCACAGGCAGGAGGCTACACCTTC.

The chain is built from TRBV19 and TRBJ2-4; TRBD1 matches 7 bases. V shed 1 base, J shed 2 bases, and the junction held 5 bases outside the gene matches. The CDR3 is made up of 16 amino acids. In germline, CDR1 is LNHDA, CDR2 SQIVND (reference sequence). The CDR3 nucleotides read TGTGCCAGTAGTATAGGTCAACAGGGGACCAAAAACATTCAGTACTTC. Translation: CASSIGQQGTKNIQYF.

The chain links TRBV5-4 to TRBJ2-5; the match to TRBD1 covers 9 bases. This CDR3 region has 15 residues. J was trimmed by 5 bases and V by 3 bases; bases with no gene match: 8. Per the germline V gene, CDR1 is SGHNT and CDR2 is YYREEE (reference sequence). For the CDR3, the DNA is TGTGCCAGCAGCTCGAGACAGGGGGTTGGGGAGACCCAGTACTTC. Translating gives CASSSRQGVGETQYF.

This chain connects TRBV7-3 to TRBJ2-7; the match to TRBD1 covers 7 bases. CDR1 and CDR2 (germline): SGHTA, FQGTGA. The CDR3 consists of 13 residues. V trimming: 5 bases; J trimming: 2 bases; junction bases outside the gene matches: 3. DNA of the CDR3: TGTGCCAGCAGCGAAGGACAGGCCTACGAGCAGTACTTC. Residues: CASSEGQAYEQYF.

The chain has TRBV6-4 and TRBJ1-2; D possibly corresponds to TRBD1 (5 bases). The CDR3 sequence is 13 residues long. Trimming took 8 bases from V and 4 from J, leaving 14 bases between them. The germline V gene encodes CDR1 MRHNA and CDR2 SNTAGT. The CDR3 loop reads CASSPGGTYGYTF. The CDR3 bases are TGTGCCAGCTCACCCGGAGGGACCTATGGCTACACCTTC.

The rearrangement uses TRBV6-5 and TRBJ1-2; no firm D call. The CDR3 sequence is 14 residues long. Germline V gives CDR1 MNHEY, CDR2 SVGAGI. The V end lost 1 base, the J end lost 5 bases, and 11 bases lay between the germline ends. The CDR3 region has the DNA TGTGCCAGCAGTTACTTAGGCCCAGCGTATGGCTACACCTTC. This translates into CASSYLGPAYGYTF.

This clone is a singleton in its sample. The V gene is TRBV7-2, the J gene TRBJ2-7, with D tentatively TRBD1 (6 bases). Per the germline V gene, CDR1 is SGHTA and CDR2 is FQGNSA. This CDR3 has 15 amino acids. V shed 4 bases and J shed 0 bases, with 13 bases lying between them. In DNA, the CDR3 is TGTGCCAGCAGCTATGGACAGTCCCGCTCCTACGAGCAGTACTTC. Translating gives CASSYGQSRSYEQYF.

This chain connects TRBV6-4 to TRBJ2-1; unclear D gene. This CDR3 has 12 amino acids. Germline CDR1 reads MRHNA; CDR2 reads SNTAGT. The ends were cut back, 1 base at V and 5 bases at J, with 3 bases in the middle. In DNA, the CDR3 is TGTGCCAGCAGTGACTACAACAATGAGCAGTTCTTC. Its protein is CASSDYNNEQFF.

This chain connects TRBV7-3 to TRBJ2-7; TRBD2 agrees at 7 bases. CDR3 length equals 17 residues. Germline trimming cut 1 base from V and 2 bases from J; bases unmatched to any gene: 11. The germline V gene encodes CDR1 SGHTA and CDR2 FQGTGA. The CDR3 nucleotides read TGTGCCAGCAGCTTAAGTCCGCCCTCGGGGGGAGCCTACGAGCAGTACTTC. Encoded protein: CASSLSPPSGGAYEQYF. Looking up the rest from reference TRBV7-3 and TRBJ2-7 gives the full variable domain: GAGVSQTPSNKVTEKGKYVELRCDPISGHTALYWYRQSLGQGPEFLIYFQGTGAADDSGLPNDRFFAVRPEGSVSTLKIQRTERGDSAVYLCASSLSPPSGGAYEQYFGPGTRLTVT.

The sample holds a few counts of this clone. This chain connects TRBV10-1 to TRBJ2-7; D may be TRBD1 (6 bases). V was pared by 6 bases and J by 1 base, with 13 bases between. Germline V lookup: CDR1 WNHNN, CDR2 SYGVQD (reference sequence). There are 14 residues in the CDR3. The DNA of the CDR3 is TGCGCCAGCAGGGACAGACTCTATTCCTACGAGCAGTACTTC. It codes for CASRDRLYSYEQYF.

The chain uses TRBV19 and TRBJ2-2; D is ambiguous. Germline V lookup: CDR1 LNHDA, CDR2 SQIVND (reference sequence). Trimming took off 0 bases at V and 0 bases at J, with 8 bases between the two ends. This CDR3 has 16 residues. This CDR3 reads CASSIDPGPNTGELFF. The CDR3, as DNA: TGTGCCAGTAGTATAGATCCAGGTCCGAACACCGGGGAGCTGTTTTTT.

This clone was seen a handful of times. J is TRBJ2-1 and V is TRBV6-1, with D possibly being TRBD2 (6 bases). CDR3 length: 15 residues. V shed 5 bases and J shed 4 bases, with 15 bases lying between them. The germline gives CDR1 MNHNS, CDR2 SASEGT. The CDR3 nucleotides read TGTGCCAGCAGTTCCCCGGGGGTGGATTACAATGAGCAGTTCTTC. Protein: CASSSPGVDYNEQFF.

V and J are TRBV28 and TRBJ2-5; maybe TRBD2 (5 bases). Judging by the DNA end, TRBJ2-7 fits better; the J call may be wrong. This CDR3 has 16 residues. From germline, CDR1 is MDHEN and CDR2 SYDVKM. This CDR3 reads CASTQSGEREGYEQYF. The DNA of the CDR3 is TGTGCCAGCACACAATCTGGTGAGAGGGAAGGCTACGAGCAGTACTTC.

This chain joins TRBV18 and TRBJ1-2, with D unclear. Germline CDR1 and CDR2: KGHSH and LQKENI. The length of the CDR3 is 16 residues. Trimming removed 0 bases at V and 0 bases at J, with 11 bases between. The DNA for the CDR3 is TGTGCCAGCTCACCACCGGGATCGGGGACTAACTATGGCTACACCTTC. Protein: CASSPPGSGTNYGYTF.

The V and J genes are TRBV7-8 and TRBJ2-2; the D gene is possibly TRBD2 (9 bases). The CDR3 runs 18 residues. V lost 5 bases and J lost 9, with 28 bases in between. The germline V gene has CDR1 SGHVS and CDR2 FQNEAQ. In nucleotides, the CDR3 is TGTGCCAGCAGCCCCCGCAGGGGGCTAGCGGGGCGAGGAAGGGAGCTGTTTTTT. It is translated as CASSPRRGLAGRGRELFF.